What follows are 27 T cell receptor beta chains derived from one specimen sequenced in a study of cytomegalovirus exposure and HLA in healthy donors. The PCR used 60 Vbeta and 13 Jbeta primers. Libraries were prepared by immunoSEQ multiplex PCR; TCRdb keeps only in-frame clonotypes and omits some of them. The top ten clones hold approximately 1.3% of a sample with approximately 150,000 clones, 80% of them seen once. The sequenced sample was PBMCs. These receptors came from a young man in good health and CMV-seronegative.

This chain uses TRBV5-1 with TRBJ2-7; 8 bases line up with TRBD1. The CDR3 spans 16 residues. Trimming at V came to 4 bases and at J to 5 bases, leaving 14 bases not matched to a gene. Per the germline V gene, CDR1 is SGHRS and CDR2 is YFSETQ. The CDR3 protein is CASSQGTGQGSDEQYF. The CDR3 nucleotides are TGCGCCAGCAGCCAGGGGACAGGTCAGGGTAGTGACGAGCAGTACTTC.

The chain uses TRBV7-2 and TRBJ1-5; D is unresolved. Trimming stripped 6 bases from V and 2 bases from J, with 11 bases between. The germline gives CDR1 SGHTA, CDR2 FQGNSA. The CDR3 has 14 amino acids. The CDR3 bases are TGTGCCAGCAGTCCGGGTGATGGCAATCAGCCCCAGCATTTT. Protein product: CASSPGDGNQPQHF.

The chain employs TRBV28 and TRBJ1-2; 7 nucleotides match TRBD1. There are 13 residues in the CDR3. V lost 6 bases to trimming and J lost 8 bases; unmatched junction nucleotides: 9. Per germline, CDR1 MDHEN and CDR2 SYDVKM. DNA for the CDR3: TGTGCCAGCAGCCAGTACAGGGGCGAGGGCTACACCTTC. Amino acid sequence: CASSQYRGEGYTF.

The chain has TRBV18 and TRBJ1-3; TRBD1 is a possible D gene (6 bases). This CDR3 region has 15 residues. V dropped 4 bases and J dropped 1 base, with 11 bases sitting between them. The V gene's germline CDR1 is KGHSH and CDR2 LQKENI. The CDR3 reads CASSRAGDSGNTIYF. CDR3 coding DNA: TGTGCCAGCTCACGAGCAGGGGATTCTGGAAACACCATATATTTT.

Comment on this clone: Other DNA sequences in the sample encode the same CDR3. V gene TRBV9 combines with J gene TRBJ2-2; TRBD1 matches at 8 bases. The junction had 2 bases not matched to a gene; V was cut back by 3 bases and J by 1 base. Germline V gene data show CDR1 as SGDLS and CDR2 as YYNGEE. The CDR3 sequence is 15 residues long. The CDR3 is CASSAGTGNTGELFF. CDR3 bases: TGTGCCAGCAGCGCGGGGACAGGGAACACCGGGGAGCTGTTTTTT.

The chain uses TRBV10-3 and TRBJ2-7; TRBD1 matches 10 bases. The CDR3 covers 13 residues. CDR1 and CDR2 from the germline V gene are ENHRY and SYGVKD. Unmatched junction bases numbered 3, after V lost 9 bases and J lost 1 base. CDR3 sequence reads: CAIAGQGSYEQYF. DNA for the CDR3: TGTGCCATTGCGGGACAGGGGTCCTACGAGCAGTACTTC.

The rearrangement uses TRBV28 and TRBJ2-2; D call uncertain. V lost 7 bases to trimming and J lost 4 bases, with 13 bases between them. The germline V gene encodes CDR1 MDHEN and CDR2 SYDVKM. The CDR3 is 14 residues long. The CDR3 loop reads CASTQNPGTGELFF. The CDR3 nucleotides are TGTGCCAGCACCCAGAACCCGGGCACCGGGGAGCTGTTTTTT. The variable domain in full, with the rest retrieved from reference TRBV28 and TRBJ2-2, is DVKVTQSSRYLVKRTGEKVFLECVQDMDHENMFWYRQDPGLGLRLIYFSYDVKMKEKGDIPEGYSVSREKKERFSLILESASTNQTSMYLCASTQNPGTGELFFGEGSRLTVL.

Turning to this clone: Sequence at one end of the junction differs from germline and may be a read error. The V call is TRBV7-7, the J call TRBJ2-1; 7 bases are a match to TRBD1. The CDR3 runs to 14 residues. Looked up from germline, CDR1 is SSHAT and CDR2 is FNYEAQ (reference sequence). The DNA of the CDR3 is TGTGCTAGCAGCCTATGGGGACAGCAAAATGAGCAGTTCTTC. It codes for CASSLWGQQNEQFF.

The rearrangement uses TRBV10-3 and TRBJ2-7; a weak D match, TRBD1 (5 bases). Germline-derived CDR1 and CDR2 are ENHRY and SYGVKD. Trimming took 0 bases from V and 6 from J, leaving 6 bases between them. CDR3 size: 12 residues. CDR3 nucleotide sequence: TGTGCCATCAGTGAGTCAGGGGTCGAGCAGTACTTC. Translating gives CAISESGVEQYF.

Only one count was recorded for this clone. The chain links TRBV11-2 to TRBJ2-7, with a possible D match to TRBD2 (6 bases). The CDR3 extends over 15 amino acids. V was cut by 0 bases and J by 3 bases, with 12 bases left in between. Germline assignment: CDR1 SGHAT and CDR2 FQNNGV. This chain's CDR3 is CASSLEAGPYYEQYF. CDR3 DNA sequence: TGTGCCAGCAGCTTAGAGGCGGGACCGTACTACGAGCAGTACTTC.

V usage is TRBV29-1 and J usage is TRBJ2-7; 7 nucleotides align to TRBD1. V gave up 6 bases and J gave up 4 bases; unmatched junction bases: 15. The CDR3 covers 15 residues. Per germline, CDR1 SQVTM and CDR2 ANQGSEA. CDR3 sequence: CSVRGLTGWKYEQYF. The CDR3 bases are TGCAGCGTCCGGGGCCTGACAGGGTGGAAGTACGAGCAGTACTTC.

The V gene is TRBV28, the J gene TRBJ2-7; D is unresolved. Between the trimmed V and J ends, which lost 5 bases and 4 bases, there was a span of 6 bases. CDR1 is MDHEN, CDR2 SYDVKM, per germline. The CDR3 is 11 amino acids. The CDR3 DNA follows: TGTGCCAGCAGTCGGCGGTACGAGCAGTACTTC. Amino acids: CASSRRYEQYF. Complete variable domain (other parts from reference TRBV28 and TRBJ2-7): DVKVTQSSRYLVKRTGEKVFLECVQDMDHENMFWYRQDPGLGLRLIYFSYDVKMKEKGDIPEGYSVSREKKERFSLILESASTNQTSMYLCASSRRYEQYFGPGTRLTVT.

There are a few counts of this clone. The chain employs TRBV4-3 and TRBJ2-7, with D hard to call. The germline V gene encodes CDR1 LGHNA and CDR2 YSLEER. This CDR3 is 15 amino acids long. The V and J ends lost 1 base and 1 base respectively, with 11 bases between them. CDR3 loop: CASSQGIVTSYEQYF. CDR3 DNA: TGCGCCAGCAGCCAAGGCATCGTAACTTCCTACGAGCAGTACTTC.

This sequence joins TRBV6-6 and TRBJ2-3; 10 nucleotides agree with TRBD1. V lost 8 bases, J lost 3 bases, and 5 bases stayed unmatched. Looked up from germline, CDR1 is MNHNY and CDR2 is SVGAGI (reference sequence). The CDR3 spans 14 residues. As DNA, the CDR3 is TGTGCCAGCCGAAGGGGACAGGGGACAGATACGCAGTATTTT. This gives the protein CASRRGQGTDTQYF.

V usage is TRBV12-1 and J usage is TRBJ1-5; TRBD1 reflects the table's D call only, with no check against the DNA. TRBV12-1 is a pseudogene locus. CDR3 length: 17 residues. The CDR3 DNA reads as TGTGCCAGCAGCCCCGGACCGAGACAGGGACTCGATCAGCCCCAGCATTTT. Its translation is CASSPGPRQGLDQPQHF.

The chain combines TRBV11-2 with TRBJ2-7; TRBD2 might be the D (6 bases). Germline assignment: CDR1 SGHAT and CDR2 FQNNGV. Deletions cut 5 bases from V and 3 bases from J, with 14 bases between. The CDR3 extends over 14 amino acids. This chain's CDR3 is CASSPPGRGYEQYF. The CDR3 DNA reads TGTGCCAGCAGCCCCCCTGGGCGGGGCTACGAGCAGTACTTC.

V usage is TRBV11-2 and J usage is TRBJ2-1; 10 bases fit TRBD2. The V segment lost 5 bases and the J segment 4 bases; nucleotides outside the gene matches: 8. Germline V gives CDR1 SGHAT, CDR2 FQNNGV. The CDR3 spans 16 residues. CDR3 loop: CASSLAAGGPYNEQFF. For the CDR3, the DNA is TGTGCCAGCAGCCTCGCAGCGGGGGGGCCATACAATGAGCAGTTCTTC.

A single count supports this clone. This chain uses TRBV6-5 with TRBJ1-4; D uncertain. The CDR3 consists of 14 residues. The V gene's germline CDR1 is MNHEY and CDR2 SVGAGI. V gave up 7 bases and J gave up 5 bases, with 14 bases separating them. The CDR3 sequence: CASTNDRRNEKLFF. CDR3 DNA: TGTGCCAGCACCAACGACCGGCGGAATGAAAAACTGTTTTTT.

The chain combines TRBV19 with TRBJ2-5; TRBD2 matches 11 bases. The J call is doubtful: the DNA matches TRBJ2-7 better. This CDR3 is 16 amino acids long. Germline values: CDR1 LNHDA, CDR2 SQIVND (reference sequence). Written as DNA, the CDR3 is TGTGCCAGTAGTGAGCTAGGGACTAGCGGTTCCTACGAGCAGTACTTC. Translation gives CASSELGTSGSYEQYF.

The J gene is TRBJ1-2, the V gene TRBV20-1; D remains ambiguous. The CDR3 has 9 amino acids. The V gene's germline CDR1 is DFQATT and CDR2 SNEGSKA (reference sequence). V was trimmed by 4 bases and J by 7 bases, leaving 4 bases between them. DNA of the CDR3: TGCAGTGCTACAATTGGCTACACCTTC. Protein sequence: CSATIGYTF.

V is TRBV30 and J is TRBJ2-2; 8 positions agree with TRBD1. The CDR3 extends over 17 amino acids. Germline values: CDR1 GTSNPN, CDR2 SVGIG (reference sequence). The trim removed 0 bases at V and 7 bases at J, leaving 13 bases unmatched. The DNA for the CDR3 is TGTGCCTGGAGTGTAATCTGGAGGACAGGGACGAGCGGGGAGCTGTTTTTT. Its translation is CAWSVIWRTGTSGELFF.

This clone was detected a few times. The DNA for the CDR3 is TGTGCCAGCAGCTTTATTACAGATACGCAGTATTTT. As protein: CASSFITDTQYF. The V gene is TRBV5-8, the J gene TRBJ2-3; no clear D. The CDR3 has 12 amino acids. Germline lookup yields CDR1 SGHTS and CDR2 YDEGEE. Between the trimmed V and J ends, which lost 2 bases and 3 bases, there was a span of 4 bases.

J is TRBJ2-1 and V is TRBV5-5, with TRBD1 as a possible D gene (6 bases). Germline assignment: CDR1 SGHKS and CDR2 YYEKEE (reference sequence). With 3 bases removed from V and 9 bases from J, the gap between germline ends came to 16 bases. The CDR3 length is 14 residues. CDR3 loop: CASSSGEGGSEQFF. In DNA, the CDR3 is TGTGCCAGCAGCTCCGGGGAAGGGGGTAGTGAGCAGTTCTTC.

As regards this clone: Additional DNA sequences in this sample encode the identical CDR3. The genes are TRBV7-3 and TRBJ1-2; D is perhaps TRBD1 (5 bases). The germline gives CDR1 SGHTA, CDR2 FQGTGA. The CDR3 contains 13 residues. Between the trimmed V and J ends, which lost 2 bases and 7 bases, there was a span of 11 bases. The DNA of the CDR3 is TGTGCCAGCAGCTTAGGTCAGGGTGGTGGCTACACCTTC. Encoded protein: CASSLGQGGGYTF.

The CDR3: CASTTGTGDEQFF. DNA for the CDR3: TGCGCCAGCACTACCGGGACAGGGGATGAGCAGTTCTTC. This chain joins TRBV10-1 and TRBJ2-1, with 10 bases that match TRBD1. The J segment lost 8 bases and the V segment lost 7 bases, leaving 5 bases of the junction unmatched. The CDR3 covers 13 residues. Germline lookup yields CDR1 WNHNN and CDR2 SYGVQD (reference sequence).

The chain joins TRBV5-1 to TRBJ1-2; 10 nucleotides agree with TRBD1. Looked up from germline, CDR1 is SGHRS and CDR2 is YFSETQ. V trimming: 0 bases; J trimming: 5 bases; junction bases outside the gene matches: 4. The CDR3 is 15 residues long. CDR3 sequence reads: CASSLEGQGSYGYTF. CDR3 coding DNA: TGCGCCAGCAGCTTGGAGGGACAGGGGTCTTATGGCTACACCTTC.

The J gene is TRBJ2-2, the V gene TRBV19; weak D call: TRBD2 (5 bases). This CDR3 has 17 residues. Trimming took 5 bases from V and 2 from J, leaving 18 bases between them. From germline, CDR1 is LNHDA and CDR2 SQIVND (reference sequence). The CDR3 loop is CASSGESPRGNTGELFF. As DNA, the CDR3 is TGTGCCAGTAGTGGAGAATCCCCCCGGGGTAACACCGGGGAGCTGTTTTTT.